This T cell receptor beta chain was sequenced for a study of CD8 T cells in Susac syndrome. Random hexamers were used to reverse transcribe an amount of 0.5 to 1 ug RNA. In TCRdb, the immunoSEQ multiplex PCR reads were re-called with MiXCR into one record per CDR3 protein. The sample shows about 190,000 distinct CDR3 sequences, almost 96% of them seen only once. The TEMRA cells underwent FACS enrichment, while the CD8+ and CD4+ T cells underwent negative isolation. Trimming removed 10 bases at V and 0 bases at J, with 18 bases between. Germline CDR1 is LGHDT and CDR2 is YNNKEL (reference sequence). The length of the CDR3 is 15 residues.

Material: CD4+ T cells from PBMCs. The TCR comes from a human donor with Susac syndrome. V usage is TRBV3-1 and J usage is TRBJ1-1; tentatively, D is TRBD1 (6 bases). The chain's CDR3 is CAIQRGQLMNTEAFF. The CDR3 DNA follows: TGTGCCATCCAAAGAGGACAGCTAATGAACACTGAAGCTTTCTTT. The whole variable domain, remainder taken from reference TRBV3-1 and TRBJ1-1, is DTAVSQTPKYLVTQMGNDKSIKCEQNLGHDTMYWYKQDSKKFLKIMFSYNNKELIINETVPNRFSPKSPDKAHLNLHINSLELGDSAVYFCAIQRGQLMNTEAFFGQGTRLTVV.